Below, 30 T cell receptor beta chains from the same sample are listed, as sequenced in a study of technical replicates of blood from four donors. The assay was immunoSEQ multiplex PCR, and TCRdb's table has in-frame clones only and misses some. In the table there are about 73,000 clones, just over 90% of which are singletons. The sequenced sample was T cells isolated from PBMCs. The receptors here all came from a human donor in good health.

Only a few counts were recorded for this clone. The genes are TRBV6-5 and TRBJ1-5; tentative D call: TRBD1 (5 bases). Germline V gene lookup returns CDR1 MNHEY and CDR2 SVGAGI. This CDR3 region has 14 residues. V shed 6 bases and J shed 3 bases, with 12 bases lying between them. CDR3 DNA sequence: TGTGCCAGCAGCCGACAGAGCCCCAATCAGCCCCAGCATTTT. Protein product: CASSRQSPNQPQHF.

The rearrangement joins TRBV4-1 to TRBJ2-7; TRBD2 matches at 7 bases. There are 14 residues in the CDR3. Germline assignment: CDR1 MGHRA and CDR2 YSYEKL. The trim removed 4 bases at V and 1 base at J, leaving 4 bases unmatched. CDR3 protein: CASSPGGISYEQYF. As DNA, the CDR3 is TGCGCCAGCAGCCCGGGGGGTATTTCCTACGAGCAGTACTTC.

The chain couples TRBV14 to TRBJ2-1; 9 nucleotides align to TRBD1. Unmatched junction bases numbered 25, after V lost 2 bases and J lost 2 bases. The CDR3 loop spans 23 amino acids. CDR1 and CDR2 (germline): SGHDN, FVKESK. CDR3 nucleotides: TGTGCCAGCAGCCAAATCGATTATACAGGGGGCAGGGGACTACTGGGGACCTACAATGAGCAGTTCTTC. Translated, it gives CASSQIDYTGGRGLLGTYNEQFF.

V and J are TRBV7-8 and TRBJ1-4, with 9 bases matching TRBD1. The CDR3 is 15 amino acids. V lost 5 bases, J lost 8 bases, and 9 bases stayed unmatched. CDR1 and CDR2 (germline): SGHVS, FQNEAQ. The CDR3 here is CASSPQDRGGEKLFF. DNA for the CDR3: TGTGCCAGCAGCCCCCAGGACAGGGGAGGAGAAAAACTGTTTTTT.

The CDR3, as DNA: TGTGCCAGCAGCCAAGAGAGGGAGGACGGCTACACCTTC. This sequence encodes CASSQEREDGYTF. The V call is TRBV4-2, the J call TRBJ1-2; D ambiguous. Per the germline V gene, CDR1 is LGHNA and CDR2 is YNFKEQ. The CDR3 is 13 amino acids. Trimming pared 0 bases from V and 8 bases from J, leaving 10 bases between.

This chain joins TRBV30 and TRBJ2-3; 11 positions agree with TRBD2. V shed 4 bases, J shed 6 bases, and the junction held 3 bases outside the gene matches. The germline V gene encodes CDR1 GTSNPN and CDR2 SVGIG (reference sequence). There are 13 residues in the CDR3. The CDR3 region is CAWISSGGDTQYF. CDR3 nucleotides: TGTGCCTGGATATCTAGCGGGGGGGATACGCAGTATTTT.

The CDR3 sequence: CASSNGGDYSNQPQHF. CDR3 nucleotides: TGTGCCAGCAGTAATGGGGGGGATTATAGCAATCAGCCCCAGCATTTT. The V gene is TRBV5-8, the J gene TRBJ1-5; possible D gene TRBD1, 5 bases. The CDR3 totals 16 residues. V was cut by 5 bases and J by 0 bases, with 15 bases left in between. Germline V gene lookup returns CDR1 SGHTS and CDR2 YDEGEE.

This sequence joins TRBV27 and TRBJ1-4; D not resolved. V was pared by 3 bases and J by 4 bases, with 6 bases between. Germline CDR1 and CDR2: MNHEY and SMNVEV (reference sequence). The CDR3 extends over 13 amino acids. This chain's CDR3 is CASSFANNEKLFF. CDR3 nucleotide sequence: TGTGCCAGCAGTTTTGCGAATAATGAAAAACTGTTTTTT.

The chain combines TRBV7-9 with TRBJ1-4, with 7 bases lining up with TRBD1. Germline-derived CDR1 and CDR2 are SEHNR and FQNEAQ (reference sequence). V shed 5 bases, J shed 2 bases, and the junction held 8 bases outside the gene matches. This CDR3 has 16 amino acids. The CDR3 is CASSPTRGGTNEKLFF. CDR3 coding DNA: TGTGCCAGCAGCCCCACGCGAGGGGGCACTAATGAAAAACTGTTTTTT.

The chain recombines TRBV7-9 with TRBJ1-1; TRBD1 matches 7 bases. Germline V gene data show CDR1 as SEHNR and CDR2 as FQNEAQ (reference sequence). The ends lost 7 bases at V and 2 bases at J; junction bases unmatched: 7. The CDR3 sequence is 14 residues long. CDR3 nucleotides: TGTGCCAGCACCCGACAGGGACCCAACACTGAAGCTTTCTTT. Translating gives CASTRQGPNTEAFF.

The chain couples TRBV27 to TRBJ2-3, with TRBD1 identical over 9 bases. Germline V gene data show CDR1 as MNHEY and CDR2 as SMNVEV (reference sequence). The length of the CDR3 is 15 residues. Trimming removed 0 bases from V and 8 bases from J; junction bases left unmatched: 6. The CDR3: CASSLSRDRAVTQYF. CDR3 nucleotide sequence: TGTGCCAGCAGTTTATCGAGGGACAGGGCAGTTACGCAGTATTTT.

The chain joins TRBV4-1 to TRBJ2-2, with 7 bases aligning to TRBD2. This CDR3 contains 18 residues. Germline V gives CDR1 MGHRA, CDR2 YSYEKL. Trimming removed 0 bases from V and 9 bases from J; junction bases left unmatched: 16. The chain's CDR3 is CASSQDGEEVGLIRELFF. The CDR3 bases are TGCGCCAGCAGCCAAGATGGCGAGGAAGTGGGACTAATACGGGAGCTGTTTTTT.

V usage is TRBV19 and J usage is TRBJ1-4; D is unresolved. CDR3 length: 14 residues. Germline V gene lookup returns CDR1 LNHDA and CDR2 SQIVND (reference sequence). Deletions cut 6 bases from V and 0 bases from J, with 8 bases between. Here the CDR3 reads CASSGIATNEKLFF. CDR3 DNA sequence: TGTGCCAGTAGCGGGATTGCAACTAATGAAAAACTGTTTTTT.

V usage is TRBV6-6 and J usage is TRBJ2-7; D may be TRBD2 (6 bases). The ends were cut back, 0 bases at V and 2 bases at J, with 11 bases in the middle. The germline V gene has CDR1 MNHNY and CDR2 SVGAGI (reference sequence). The CDR3 sequence is 15 residues long. The CDR3 is CASSYSKEGPYEQYF. In DNA, the CDR3 is TGTGCCAGCAGTTACTCGAAGGAGGGGCCCTACGAGCAGTACTTC.

This chain links TRBV6-4 with TRBJ2-1; possibly TRBD2 for D (6 bases). This CDR3 comprises 15 residues. Between the trimmed V and J ends, which lost 4 bases and 6 bases, there was a span of 16 bases. Germline values: CDR1 MRHNA, CDR2 SNTAGT. The CDR3 reads CASSVPAGLRNEQFF. For the CDR3, the DNA is TGTGCCAGCAGTGTCCCCGCGGGGCTGCGCAATGAGCAGTTCTTC.

This chain uses TRBV4-1 with TRBJ2-5; D remains unclear. Trimming stripped 0 bases from V and 3 bases from J, with 11 bases between. This CDR3 comprises 15 residues. Germline lookup yields CDR1 MGHRA and CDR2 YSYEKL. Here the CDR3 reads CASSQENELKETQYF. CDR3 DNA: TGCGCCAGCAGCCAAGAAAACGAGCTGAAAGAGACCCAGTACTTC.

This chain connects TRBV6-5 to TRBJ2-7, with a tentative D call TRBD2 (6 bases). This CDR3 contains 14 residues. V gave up 2 bases and J gave up 6 bases, with 14 bases separating them. Germline V CDR1 and CDR2: MNHEY, SVGAGI. CDR3 region: CASSYQIGSPEQYF. In DNA, the CDR3 is TGTGCCAGCAGTTACCAAATCGGGAGTCCCGAGCAGTACTTC.

As to this clone: At one of its ends the junction is not consistent with the germline gene, which may arise from a read error. This chain joins TRBV28 and TRBJ2-7; 14 bases align to TRBD2. The CDR3 totals 13 residues. Germline V gene data show CDR1 as MDHEN and CDR2 as SYDVKM. In DNA form, the CDR3 reads TGTGCCAGCAGCCGAACGACTAGCGGGAGGGCCAGGTTC. Translation: CASSRTTSGRARF.

Only a few counts were recorded for this clone. The chain carries TRBV7-9 and TRBJ1-1; D might be TRBD1 (6 bases). CDR3 length: 16 residues. The V end was cut by 5 bases, the J end by 1 base, with 17 bases between. Germline V gene lookup returns CDR1 SEHNR and CDR2 FQNEAQ (reference sequence). The CDR3 nucleotides are TGTGCCAGCAGCCATAAACAGGGATTTTGGAACACTGAAGCTTTCTTT. Its translation is CASSHKQGFWNTEAFF.

The chain uses TRBV28 and TRBJ1-2; D gene unclear. The CDR3 totals 14 residues. Germline V CDR1 and CDR2: MDHEN, SYDVKM. V lost 3 bases and J 0 bases, leaving 8 bases between the germline ends. The CDR3 DNA is TGTGCCAGCAGTTTTCCCCAGGCTAACTATGGCTACACCTTC. As protein: CASSFPQANYGYTF.

V usage is TRBV5-4 and J usage is TRBJ2-5, with D perhaps matching TRBD1 (7 bases). Per germline, CDR1 SGHNT and CDR2 YYREEE (reference sequence). This CDR3 has 16 amino acids. The germline V and J ends were trimmed by 4 bases and 6 bases, with 22 bases remaining between them. The CDR3 coding sequence is TGTGCCAGCAGCATAGGCGGGGACAGCCCCGTAAAGACCCAGTACTTC. This translates into CASSIGGDSPVKTQYF.

V and J are TRBV6-1 and TRBJ1-6; D is perhaps TRBD1 (5 bases). CDR3 length: 15 amino acids. Trimming took off 2 bases at V and 10 bases at J, with 15 bases between the two ends. CDR1 is MNHNS and CDR2 is SASEGT in the germline V gene. The CDR3 nucleotides are TGTGCCAGCAGTGAAAGCTGGGCAGGGAAGTCACCCCTCCACTTT. Translated: CASSESWAGKSPLHF.

The chain couples TRBV6-1 to TRBJ2-1; the match to TRBD2 covers 11 bases. This CDR3 has 16 residues. Germline V gene lookup returns CDR1 MNHNS and CDR2 SASEGT. J lost 4 bases, V lost 4 bases, and 6 bases had no gene match. CDR3 sequence: CASSVTGLAGYNEQFF. The DNA of the CDR3 is TGTGCCAGCAGTGTCACAGGACTAGCGGGTTACAATGAGCAGTTCTTC.

This clone was observed a few times. As DNA, the CDR3 is TGTGCCAGCAGCTTAGCGGGGAGGGCAACTGAAGCTTTCTTT. Its translation is CASSLAGRATEAFF. The rearrangement links TRBV7-9 to TRBJ1-1; D ambiguous. The CDR3 totals 14 residues. V lost 0 bases and J 5 bases, leaving 10 bases between the germline ends. Germline V gene data show CDR1 as SEHNR and CDR2 as FQNEAQ (reference sequence).

The gene calls are TRBV6-5 and TRBJ2-1; no reliable D call. Trimming stripped 0 bases from V and 0 bases from J, with 6 bases between. The CDR3 sequence is 15 residues long. CDR1 is MNHEY, CDR2 SVGAGI, per germline. The CDR3 region is CASSYSGDSYNEQFF. In nucleotides, the CDR3 is TGTGCCAGCAGTTACTCGGGCGACTCCTACAATGAGCAGTTCTTC.

V gene TRBV29-1 combines with J gene TRBJ2-3, with D unresolved. The CDR3 has 14 residues. The V end was cut by 8 bases, the J end by 2 bases, with 17 bases between. The V gene's germline CDR1 is SQVTM and CDR2 ANQGSEA. DNA of the CDR3: TGCAGCTCGAAGCTTTATGATAACACAGATACGCAGTATTTT. It encodes CSSKLYDNTDTQYF.

This clone was found once. This chain uses TRBV19 with TRBJ2-1; 11 bases agree with TRBD2. CDR1 and CDR2 from the germline V gene are LNHDA and SQIVND (reference sequence). The CDR3 contains 16 residues. The V segment lost 7 bases and the J segment 4 bases; nucleotides outside the gene matches: 9. CDR3 loop: CASTGLAGSNYNEQFF. The CDR3 DNA sequence: TGTGCCAGTACCGGACTAGCGGGCTCCAATTACAATGAGCAGTTCTTC.

The rearrangement uses TRBV6-4 and TRBJ1-5; D is uncertain. This CDR3 is 13 amino acids long. In germline, CDR1 is MRHNA, CDR2 SNTAGT. V lost 6 bases, J lost 0 bases, and 6 bases lay in between. The DNA of the CDR3 is TGTGCCAGCAGCCCAAATAGCAATCAGCCCCAGCATTTT. This sequence encodes CASSPNSNQPQHF.

The rearrangement links TRBV9 to TRBJ1-3; possibly TRBD1 for D (5 bases). This CDR3 is 15 amino acids long. Germline assignment: CDR1 SGDLS and CDR2 YYNGEE. Trimming removed 4 bases at V and 7 bases at J, with 18 bases between. DNA for the CDR3: TGTGCCAGCAGCCTCACCGTAGGGGTCATGAACACCATATATTTT. Residues: CASSLTVGVMNTIYF. Looking up the rest from reference TRBV9 and TRBJ1-3 gives the full variable domain: DSGVTQTPKHLITATGQRVTLRCSPRSGDLSVYWYQQSLDQGLQFLIQYYNGEERAKGNILERFSAQQFPDLHSELNLSSLELGDSALYFCASSLTVGVMNTIYFGEGSWLTVV.

The chain uses TRBV27 and TRBJ1-4; TRBD1 is a possible D gene (5 bases). The CDR3 runs 15 residues. From germline, CDR1 is MNHEY and CDR2 SMNVEV (reference sequence). V was clipped by 5 bases and J by 7 bases, with 17 bases between them. CDR3 DNA: TGTGCCAGCAGTCGCCTTGGGGGGTCGGTTGAAAAACTGTTTTTT. It specifies CASSRLGGSVEKLFF.